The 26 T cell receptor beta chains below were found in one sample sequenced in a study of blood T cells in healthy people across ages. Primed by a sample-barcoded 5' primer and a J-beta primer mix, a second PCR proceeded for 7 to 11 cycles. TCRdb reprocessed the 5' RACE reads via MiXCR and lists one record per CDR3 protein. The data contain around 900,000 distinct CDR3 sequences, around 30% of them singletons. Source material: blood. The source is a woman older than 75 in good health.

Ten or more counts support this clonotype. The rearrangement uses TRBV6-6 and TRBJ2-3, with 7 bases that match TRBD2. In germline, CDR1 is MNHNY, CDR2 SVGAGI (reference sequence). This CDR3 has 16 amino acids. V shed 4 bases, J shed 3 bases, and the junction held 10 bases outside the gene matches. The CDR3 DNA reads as TGTGCCAGCAGTTCGCCCCGGGACTACTTAACAGATACGCAGTATTTT. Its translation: CASSSPRDYLTDTQYF.

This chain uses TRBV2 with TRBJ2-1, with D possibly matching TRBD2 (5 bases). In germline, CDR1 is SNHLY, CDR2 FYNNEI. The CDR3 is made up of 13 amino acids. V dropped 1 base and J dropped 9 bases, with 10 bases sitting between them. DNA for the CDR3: TGTGCCAGCAGTGAAGTTATGCGGGTTGAGCAGTTCTTC. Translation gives CASSEVMRVEQFF.

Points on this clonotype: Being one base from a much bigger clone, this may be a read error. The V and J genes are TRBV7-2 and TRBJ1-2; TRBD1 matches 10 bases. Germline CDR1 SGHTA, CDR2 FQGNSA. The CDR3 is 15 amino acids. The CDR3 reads CANSLVGTGDYGYTF. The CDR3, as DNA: TGTGCCAACAGCTTAGTCGGGACAGGGGACTATGGCTACACCTTC.

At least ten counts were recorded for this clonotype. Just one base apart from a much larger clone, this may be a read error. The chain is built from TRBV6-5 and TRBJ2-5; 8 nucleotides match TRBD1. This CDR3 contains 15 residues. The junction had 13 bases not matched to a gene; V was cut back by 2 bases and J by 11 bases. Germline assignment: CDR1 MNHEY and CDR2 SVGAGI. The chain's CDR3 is CASSYTWTGNYEQYF. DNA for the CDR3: TGTGCCAGCAGTTACACCTGGACAGGGAATTATGAGCAGTACTTC.

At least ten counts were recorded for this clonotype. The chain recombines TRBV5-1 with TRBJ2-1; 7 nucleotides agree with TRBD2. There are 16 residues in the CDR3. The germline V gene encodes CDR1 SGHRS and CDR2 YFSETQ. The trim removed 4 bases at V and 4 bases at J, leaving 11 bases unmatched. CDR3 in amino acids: CASSGTGGVRYNEQFF. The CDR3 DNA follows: TGCGCCAGCAGCGGCACGGGGGGTGTTAGGTACAATGAGCAGTTCTTC.

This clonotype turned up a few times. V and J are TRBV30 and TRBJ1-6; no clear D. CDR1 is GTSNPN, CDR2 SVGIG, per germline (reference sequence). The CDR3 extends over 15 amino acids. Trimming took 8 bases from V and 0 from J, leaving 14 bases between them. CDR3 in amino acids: CAMAGESSYNSPLHF. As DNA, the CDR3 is TGTGCCATGGCTGGGGAAAGCTCCTATAATTCACCCCTCCACTTT.

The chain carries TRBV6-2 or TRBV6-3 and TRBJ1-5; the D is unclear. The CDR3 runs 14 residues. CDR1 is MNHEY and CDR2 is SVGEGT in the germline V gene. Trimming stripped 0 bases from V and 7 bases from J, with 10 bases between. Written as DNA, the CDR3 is TGTGCCAGCAGTTACTCGAGTCAGAGGCAGCCCCAGCATTTT. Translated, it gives CASSYSSQRQPQHF.

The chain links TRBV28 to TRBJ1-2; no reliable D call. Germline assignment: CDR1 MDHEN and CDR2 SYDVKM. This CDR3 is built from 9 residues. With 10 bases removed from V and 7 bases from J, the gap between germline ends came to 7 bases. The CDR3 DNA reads TGTGCCACGCGGGTTGGCTACACCTTC. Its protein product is CATRVGYTF.

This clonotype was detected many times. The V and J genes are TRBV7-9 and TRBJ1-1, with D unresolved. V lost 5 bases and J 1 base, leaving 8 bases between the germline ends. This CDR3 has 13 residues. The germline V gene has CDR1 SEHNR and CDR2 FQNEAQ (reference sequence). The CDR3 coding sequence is TGTGCCAGCAGCCCAAGTGGGAACACTGAAGCTTTCTTT. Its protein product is CASSPSGNTEAFF.

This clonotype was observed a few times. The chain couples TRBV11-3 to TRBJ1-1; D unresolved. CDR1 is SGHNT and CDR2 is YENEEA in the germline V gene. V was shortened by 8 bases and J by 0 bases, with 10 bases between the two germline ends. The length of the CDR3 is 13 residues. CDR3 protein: CASHISMNTEAFF. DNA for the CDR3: TGTGCCAGCCACATAAGTATGAACACTGAAGCTTTCTTT.

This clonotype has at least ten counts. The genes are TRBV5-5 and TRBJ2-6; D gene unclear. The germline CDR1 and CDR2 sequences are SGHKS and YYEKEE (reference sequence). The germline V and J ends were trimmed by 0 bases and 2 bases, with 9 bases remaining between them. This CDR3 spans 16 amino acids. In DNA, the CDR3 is TGTGCCAGCAGCTTGGTGGCTCAGACTGGGGCCAACGTCCTGACTTTC. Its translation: CASSLVAQTGANVLTF.

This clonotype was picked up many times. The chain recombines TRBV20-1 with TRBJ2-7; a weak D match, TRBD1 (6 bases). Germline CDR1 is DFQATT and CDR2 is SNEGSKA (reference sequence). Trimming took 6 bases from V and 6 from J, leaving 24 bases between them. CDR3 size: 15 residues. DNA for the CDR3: TGCAGTGCCCATTTTGGCAGGGGCGGTCCTGGCGAGCAGTACTTC. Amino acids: CSAHFGRGGPGEQYF.

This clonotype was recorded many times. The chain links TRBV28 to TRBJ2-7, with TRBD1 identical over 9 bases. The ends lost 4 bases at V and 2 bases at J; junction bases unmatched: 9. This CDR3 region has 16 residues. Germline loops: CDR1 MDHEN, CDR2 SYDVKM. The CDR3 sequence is CASSSPGTGITYEQYF. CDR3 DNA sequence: TGTGCCAGCAGTTCGCCGGGGACAGGGATTACCTACGAGCAGTACTTC.

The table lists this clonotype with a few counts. The CDR3 DNA reads TGTGCCAGCAGCTTTGGACGAGGCACTGAAGCTTTCTTT. Its translation is CASSFGRGTEAFF. The chain employs TRBV5-5 and TRBJ1-1; D remains unclear. The ends were cut back, 2 bases at V and 4 bases at J, with 9 bases in the middle. This CDR3 is built from 13 residues. Per the germline V gene, CDR1 is SGHKS and CDR2 is YYEKEE (reference sequence).

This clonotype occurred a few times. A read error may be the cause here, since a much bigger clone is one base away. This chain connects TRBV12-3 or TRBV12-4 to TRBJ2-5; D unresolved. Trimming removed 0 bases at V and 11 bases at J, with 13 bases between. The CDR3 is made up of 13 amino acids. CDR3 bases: TGTGCCAGCAGTTTAGCCACACACGATGAGCAGTACTTC. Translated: CASSLATHDEQYF.

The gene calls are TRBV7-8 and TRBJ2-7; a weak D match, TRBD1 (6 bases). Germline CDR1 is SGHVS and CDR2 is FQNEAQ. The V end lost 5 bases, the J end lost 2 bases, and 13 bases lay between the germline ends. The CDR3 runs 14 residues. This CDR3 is CASSHTDRAYEQYF. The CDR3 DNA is TGTGCCAGCAGCCATACGGACAGAGCCTACGAGCAGTACTTC.

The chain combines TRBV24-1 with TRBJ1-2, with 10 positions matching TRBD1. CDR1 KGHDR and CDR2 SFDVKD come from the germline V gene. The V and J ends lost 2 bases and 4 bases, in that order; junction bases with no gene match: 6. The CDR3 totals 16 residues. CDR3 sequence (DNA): TGTGCCACCAGTGATTCGCGGACAGGGGGGTCCTATGGCTACACCTTC. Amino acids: CATSDSRTGGSYGYTF.

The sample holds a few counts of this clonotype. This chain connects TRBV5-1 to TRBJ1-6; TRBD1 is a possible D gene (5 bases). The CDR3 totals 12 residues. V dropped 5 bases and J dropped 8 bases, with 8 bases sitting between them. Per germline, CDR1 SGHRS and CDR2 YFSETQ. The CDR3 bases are TGCGCCAGCAGTATGGGGGATTCACCCCTCCACTTT. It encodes CASSMGDSPLHF. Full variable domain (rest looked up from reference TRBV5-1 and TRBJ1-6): KAGVTQTPRYLIKTRGQQVTLSCSPISGHRSVSWYQQTPGQGLQFLFEYFSETQRNKGNFPGRFSGRQFSNSRSEMNVSTLELGDSALYLCASSMGDSPLHFGNGTRLTVT.

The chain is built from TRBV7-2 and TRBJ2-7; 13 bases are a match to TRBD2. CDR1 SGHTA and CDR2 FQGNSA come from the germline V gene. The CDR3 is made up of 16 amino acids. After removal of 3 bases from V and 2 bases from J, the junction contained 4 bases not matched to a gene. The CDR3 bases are TGTGCCAGCAGCTTTGATGGGACTAGCGGGGCCTACGAGCAGTACTTC. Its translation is CASSFDGTSGAYEQYF. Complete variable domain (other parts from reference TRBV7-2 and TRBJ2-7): GAGVSQSPSNKVTEKGKDVELRCDPISGHTALYWYRQSLGQGLEFLIYFQGNSAPDKSGLPSDRFSAERTGGSVSTLTIQRTQQEDSAVYLCASSFDGTSGAYEQYFGPGTRLTVT.

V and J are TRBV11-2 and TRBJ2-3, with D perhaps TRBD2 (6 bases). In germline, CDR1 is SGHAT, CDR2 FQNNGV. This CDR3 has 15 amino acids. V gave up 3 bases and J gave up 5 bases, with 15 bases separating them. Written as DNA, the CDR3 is TGTGCCAGCAGCTTCTCCCGTCGGGGGATAGATACGCAGTATTTT. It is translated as CASSFSRRGIDTQYF.

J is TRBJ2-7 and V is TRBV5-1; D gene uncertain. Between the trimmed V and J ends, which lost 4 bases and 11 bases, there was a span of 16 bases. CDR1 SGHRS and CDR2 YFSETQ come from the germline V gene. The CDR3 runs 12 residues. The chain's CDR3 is CASSAPCQEKYF. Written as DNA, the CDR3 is TGCGCCAGCAGCGCTCCGTGCCAGGAGAAGTACTTC.

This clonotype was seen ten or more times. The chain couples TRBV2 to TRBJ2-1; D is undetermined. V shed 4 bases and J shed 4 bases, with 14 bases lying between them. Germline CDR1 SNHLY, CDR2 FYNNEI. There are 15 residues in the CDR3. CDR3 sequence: CASSGSSLKYNEQFF. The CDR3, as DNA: TGTGCCAGCAGTGGATCCAGCCTTAAATACAATGAGCAGTTCTTC.

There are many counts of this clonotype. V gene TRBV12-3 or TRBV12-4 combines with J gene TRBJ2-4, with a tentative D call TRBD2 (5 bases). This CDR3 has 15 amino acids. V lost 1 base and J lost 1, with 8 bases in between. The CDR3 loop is CASSLGGFAKNIQYF. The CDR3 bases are TGTGCCAGCAGTTTAGGAGGGTTTGCCAAAAACATTCAGTACTTC.

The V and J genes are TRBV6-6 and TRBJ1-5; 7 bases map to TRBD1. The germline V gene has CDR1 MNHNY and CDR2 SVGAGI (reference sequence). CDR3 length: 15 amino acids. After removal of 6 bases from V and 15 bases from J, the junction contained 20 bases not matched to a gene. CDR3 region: CASSPGTAAFLVRHF. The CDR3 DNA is TGTGCCAGCAGCCCCGGGACAGCGGCGTTTTTAGTCCGGCATTTT.

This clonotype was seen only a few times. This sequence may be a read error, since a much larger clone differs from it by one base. CDR3 loop: CASSPGTGGTEAFF. In DNA form, the CDR3 reads TGTGCCAGCAGCCCCGGGACAGGGGGCACTGAAGCTTTCTTT. The chain employs TRBV7-8 and TRBJ1-1; the match to TRBD1 covers 11 bases. CDR1 and CDR2 (germline): SGHVS, FQNEAQ. There are 14 residues in the CDR3. After removal of 5 bases from V and 4 bases from J, the junction contained 3 bases not matched to a gene.

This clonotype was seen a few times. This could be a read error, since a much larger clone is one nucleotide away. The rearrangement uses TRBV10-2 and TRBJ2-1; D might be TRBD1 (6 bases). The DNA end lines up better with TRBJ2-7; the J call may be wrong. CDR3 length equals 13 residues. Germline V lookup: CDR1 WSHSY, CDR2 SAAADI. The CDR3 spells CATRDTSYNEQYF. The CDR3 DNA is TGCGCCACCCGGGACACCTCCTACAATGAGCAGTACTTC.